Below, 4 T cell receptor beta chains from the same sample are listed, as sequenced in a study of T-cell reconstitution after alpha-beta-depleted transplantation in children. A library of TCRbeta sequences, prepared with unique molecular identifiers, was generated. TCRdb fed the PCR reads into MiXCR, producing one record per CDR3 protein. Here the sample spans about 980,000 distinct CDR3 sequences, about 29% being singletons. The sequences come from PBMCs, mostly from graft donor cells, collected 360 days after TCRalphabeta/CD19-depleted stem cell transplant. These receptors originate from a boy under two years old who had a stem cell transplant for SCID, so the T cells may come from the graft donor.

J is TRBJ2-2 and V is TRBV11-1, with D possibly TRBD2 on 6 matching bases. Germline loops: CDR1 SGHAT, CDR2 FQDESV (reference sequence). The length of the CDR3 is 18 residues. V was trimmed by 1 base and J by 3 bases, leaving 18 bases between them. The CDR3 region has the DNA TGTGCCAGCAGCTTAGTAGCTCGGAGGGTTCGGGACACCGGGGAGCTGTTTTTT. Protein product: CASSLVARRVRDTGELFF.

The chain is built from TRBV6-5 and TRBJ2-3, with a possible D match to TRBD2 (5 bases). V shed 7 bases and J shed 2 bases, with 19 bases lying between them. Germline V gives CDR1 MNHEY, CDR2 SVGAGI. This CDR3 comprises 16 residues. The CDR3 spells CASNYVGRVYTDTQYF. The CDR3 bases are TGTGCCAGCAATTATGTTGGGCGGGTTTACACAGATACGCAGTATTTT.

The V call is TRBV20-1, the J call TRBJ2-3; no clear D. The germline V and J ends were trimmed by 4 bases and 0 bases, with 8 bases remaining between them. The CDR3 runs to 13 residues. Germline CDR1 DFQATT, CDR2 SNEGSKA (reference sequence). CDR3 sequence reads: CSATTASTDTQYF. DNA of the CDR3: TGCAGTGCTACGACTGCTAGCACAGATACGCAGTATTTT.

Here the CDR3 DNA reads TGTGCCAGCAGCCAAGAAGCGGGGTATTCCTCCTACGAGCAGTACTTC. Translating gives CASSQEAGYSSYEQYF. The V gene is TRBV4-2, the J gene TRBJ2-7, with 7 bases lining up with TRBD2. CDR3 length: 16 residues. J gave up 0 bases and V 0 bases, and 5 bases lay outside the gene matches. Germline V gene lookup returns CDR1 LGHNA and CDR2 YNFKEQ.